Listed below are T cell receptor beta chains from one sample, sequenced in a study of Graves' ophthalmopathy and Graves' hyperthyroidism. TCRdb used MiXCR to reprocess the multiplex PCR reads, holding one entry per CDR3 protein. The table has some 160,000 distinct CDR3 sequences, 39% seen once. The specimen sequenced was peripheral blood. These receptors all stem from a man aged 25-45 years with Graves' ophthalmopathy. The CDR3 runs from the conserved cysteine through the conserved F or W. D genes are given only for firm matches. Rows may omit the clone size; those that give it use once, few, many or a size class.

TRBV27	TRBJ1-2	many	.	TGTGCCAGCAGTTTGAACCTCCCTTACCACTATGGCTACACCTTC	CASSLNLPYHYGYTF
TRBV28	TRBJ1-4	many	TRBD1	TGTGCCAGCAGTCCCTTGGGACAGGGTGAGAATGAAAAACTGTTTTTT	CASSPLGQGENEKLFF
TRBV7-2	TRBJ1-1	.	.	TGTGCCAGCACCCGGACAATGGGCACTGAAGCTTTCTTT	CASTRTMGTEAFF
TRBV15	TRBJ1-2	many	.	TGTGCCACCAGCAGTCCACCCCGGGACGGTGGCTCTGGCTACACCTTC	CATSSPPRDGGSGYTF
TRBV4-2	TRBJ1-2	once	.	TGTGCCAGCAGCCAAGACGGCAGGGCACGTAACAGCTATGGCTACACCTTC	CASSQDGRARNSYGYTF
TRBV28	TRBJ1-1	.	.	TGTGCCAGCAGTTCAGGGTTGGGGACTGAAGCTTTCTTT	CASSSGLGTEAFF
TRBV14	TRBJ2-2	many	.	TGTGCCAGCAGCCAGATCACCGGGAACACCGGGGAGCTGTTTTTT	CASSQITGNTGELFF
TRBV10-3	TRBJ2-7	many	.	TGTGCCATCAGTCCTCTAGACTTGGCGGTGTACGAGCAGTACTTC	CAISPLDLAVYEQYF
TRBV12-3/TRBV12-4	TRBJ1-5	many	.	TGTGCCAGCAGCCCAGGGGAAATGTTTTCTCATAGCAATCAGCCCCAGCATTTT	CASSPGEMFSHSNQPQHF
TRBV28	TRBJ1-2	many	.	TGTGCCAGCAGTCCCCTACAGCCTATCTATGGCTACACCTTC	CASSPLQPIYGYTF
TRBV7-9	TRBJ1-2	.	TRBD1	TGTGCCAGCAGCAGGTCCGGGACAGTCTATGGCTACACCTTC	CASSRSGTVYGYTF
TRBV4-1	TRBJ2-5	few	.	TGCGCCAGCAGCCATCTCGAGGAGACCCAGTACTTC	CASSHLEETQYF
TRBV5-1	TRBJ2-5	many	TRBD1	TGCGCCAGCAGCCCGGGACAGGGGACGGGAGAGACCCAGTACTTC	CASSPGQGTGETQYF
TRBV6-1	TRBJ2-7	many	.	TGTGCCAGCAGTCCCCGGGGCCCCATCTACGAGCAGTACTTC	CASSPRGPIYEQYF
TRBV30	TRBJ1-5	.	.	TGTGCCTGGGGCTTCAATCAGCCCCAGCATTTT	CAWGFNQPQHF
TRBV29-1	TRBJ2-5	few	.	TGCAGCGTTGAAGAACACAGAAGAACGGACCAGACCCAGTACTTC	CSVEEHRRTDQTQYF
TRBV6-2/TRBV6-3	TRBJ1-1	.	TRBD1	TGTGCCAGCTCCTCGATTAGAGTCGGACAGGGAAACACTGAAGCTTTCTTT	CASSSIRVGQGNTEAFF
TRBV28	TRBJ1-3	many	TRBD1	TGTGCCAGCAGTTTCTCCTGGACAGGTGGTGGTGGAAACACCATATATTTT	CASSFSWTGGGGNTIYF
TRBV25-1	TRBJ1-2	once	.	TGTGCCAGCAGTGAAGTAGTAGGCCACTATGGCTACACCTTC	CASSEVVGHYGYTF
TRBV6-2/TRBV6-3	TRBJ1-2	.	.	TGTGCCAGCAGTTACTCCGATTTATATGGCTACACCTTC	CASSYSDLYGYTF
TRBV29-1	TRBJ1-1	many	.	TGCAGCGTTTCTGATAGCACTGAAGCTTTCTTT	CSVSDSTEAFF
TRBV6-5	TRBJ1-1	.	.	TGTGCCAGCAGTTACGTGTCGAAACAGATGAACACTGAAGCTTTCTTT	CASSYVSKQMNTEAFF
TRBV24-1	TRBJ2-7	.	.	TGTGCCACCAGTGGACAGATCTACGAGCAGTACTTC	CATSGQIYEQYF
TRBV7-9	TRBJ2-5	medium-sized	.	TGTGCCAGCAGCTCCGTCTGGGAGTACCAAGAGACCCAGTACTTC	CASSSVWEYQETQYF
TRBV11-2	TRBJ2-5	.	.	TGTGCCAGCAGCTTAGATCAGGGGCGAATGTTGACCCAGTACTTC	CASSLDQGRMLTQYF
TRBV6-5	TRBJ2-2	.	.	TGTGCCAGCAGTTCCAACCCGGAAACCGGGGAGCTGTTTTTT	CASSSNPETGELFF
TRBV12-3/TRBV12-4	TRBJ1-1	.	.	TGTGCCAGCAGTTTTGGGTTATCGAACACTGAAGCTTTCTTT	CASSFGLSNTEAFF
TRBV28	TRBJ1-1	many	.	TGTGCCAGCGCCCCCCTCATGAACACTGAAGCTTTCTTT	CASAPLMNTEAFF
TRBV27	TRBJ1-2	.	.	TGTGCCAGCAGTTTACAGGGTGGAAACACAGACTTCTATGGCTACACCTTC	CASSLQGGNTDFYGYTF
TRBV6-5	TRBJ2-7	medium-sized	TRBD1	TGTGCCGCAAGGCCTCCACAGGGGAATTTTTACGAGCAGTACTTC	CAARPPQGNFYEQYF
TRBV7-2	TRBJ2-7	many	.	TGTGCCAGCAGCTCGAGACCCAGGGACGAGCAGTACTTC	CASSSRPRDEQYF
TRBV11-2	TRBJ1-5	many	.	TGTGCCAGCAGCTTAGGGTTTCCCAATCAGCCCCAGCATTTT	CASSLGFPNQPQHF
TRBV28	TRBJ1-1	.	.	TGTGCCAGCAGTTTGTCAGCAGGGTTGGTGAACACTGAAGCTTTCTTT	CASSLSAGLVNTEAFF
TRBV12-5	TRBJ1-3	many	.	TGTGCTAGTGGGGGGGCTGGAAACACCATATATTTT	CASGGAGNTIYF
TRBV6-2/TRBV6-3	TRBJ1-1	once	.	TGTGCCAGCAGCGCCTCAGTGGTGAGGAACACTGAAGCTTTCTTT	CASSASVVRNTEAFF
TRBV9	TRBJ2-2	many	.	TGTGCCAGCAGCCCCCAGACTCGGTACACCGGGGAGCTGTTTTTT	CASSPQTRYTGELFF
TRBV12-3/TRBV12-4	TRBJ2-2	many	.	TGTGCCAGCAGTACCGCCTCGAATGCCGGGGAGCTGTTTTTT	CASSTASNAGELFF
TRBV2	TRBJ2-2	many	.	TGTGCCAGCATGAGGCGATCGAACACCGGGGAGCTGTTTTTT	CASMRRSNTGELFF
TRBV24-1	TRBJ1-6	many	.	TGTGCCACCAGTGAACCAGACGGAATCTATAATTCACCCCTCCACTTT	CATSEPDGIYNSPLHF
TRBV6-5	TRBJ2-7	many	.	TGTGCCAGCAGACCCTTTACAGATCCCCCCTCCTACGAGCAGTACTTC	CASRPFTDPPSYEQYF
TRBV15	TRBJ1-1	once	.	TGTGCCACCAGCAGAGACTTGGAGACTGAAGCTTTCTTT	CATSRDLETEAFF
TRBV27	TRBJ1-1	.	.	TGTGCCAGCAGTTTATCGTCAGTTGGGAGCACTGAAGCTTTCTTT	CASSLSSVGSTEAFF
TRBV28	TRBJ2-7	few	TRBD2	TGTGCCAGCAGTTTACTAGCGGGAGAAGGCCCCTACGAGCAGTACTTC	CASSLLAGEGPYEQYF
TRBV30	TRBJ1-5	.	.	TGTGCCTGGAGTGTATCAGCCGGAAATCAGCCCCAGCATTTT	CAWSVSAGNQPQHF
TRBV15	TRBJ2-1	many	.	TGTGCCACCAGCAGAGAAATCGGCTTTAGCTCCTACAATGAGCAGTTCTTC	CATSREIGFSSYNEQFF
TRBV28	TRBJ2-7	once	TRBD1	TGTGCCAGCAGTTTTGGAGGACAGGGAAATAACGAGCAGTACTTC	CASSFGGQGNNEQYF
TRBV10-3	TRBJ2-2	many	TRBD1	TGTGCCATCAGTCCTTGGCCCGGACAGGGCGGGAACACCGGGGAGCTGTTTTTT	CAISPWPGQGGNTGELFF
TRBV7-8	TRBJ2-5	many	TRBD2	TGTGCCAGCAGCTTGGGGGGGATGAGGCAAGAGACCCAGTACTTC	CASSLGGMRQETQYF
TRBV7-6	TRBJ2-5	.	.	TGTGCCAGCAGCTTAGAGATATGGCAGACCCAGTACTTC	CASSLEIWQTQYF
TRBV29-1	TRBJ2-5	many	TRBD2	TGCAGCGTTGCCGGGGGGTCAGTGGAGACCCAGTACTTC	CSVAGGSVETQYF
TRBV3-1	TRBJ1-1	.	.	TGTGCCAGCAGCCTCGGGCCCCAAGCTTTCTTT	CASSLGPQAFF